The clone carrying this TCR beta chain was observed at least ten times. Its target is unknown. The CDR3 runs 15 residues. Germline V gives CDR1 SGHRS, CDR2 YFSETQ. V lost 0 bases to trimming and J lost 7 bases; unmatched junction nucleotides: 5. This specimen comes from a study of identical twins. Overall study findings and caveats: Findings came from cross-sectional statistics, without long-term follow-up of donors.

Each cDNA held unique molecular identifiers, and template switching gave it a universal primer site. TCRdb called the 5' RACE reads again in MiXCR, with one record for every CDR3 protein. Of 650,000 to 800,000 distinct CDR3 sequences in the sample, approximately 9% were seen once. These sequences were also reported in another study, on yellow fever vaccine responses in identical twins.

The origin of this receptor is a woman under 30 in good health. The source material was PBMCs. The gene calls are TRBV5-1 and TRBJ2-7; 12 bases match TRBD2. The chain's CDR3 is CASSLASGGAREQYF. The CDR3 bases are TGCGCCAGCAGCTTGGCTAGCGGGGGGGCTCGGGAGCAGTACTTC.